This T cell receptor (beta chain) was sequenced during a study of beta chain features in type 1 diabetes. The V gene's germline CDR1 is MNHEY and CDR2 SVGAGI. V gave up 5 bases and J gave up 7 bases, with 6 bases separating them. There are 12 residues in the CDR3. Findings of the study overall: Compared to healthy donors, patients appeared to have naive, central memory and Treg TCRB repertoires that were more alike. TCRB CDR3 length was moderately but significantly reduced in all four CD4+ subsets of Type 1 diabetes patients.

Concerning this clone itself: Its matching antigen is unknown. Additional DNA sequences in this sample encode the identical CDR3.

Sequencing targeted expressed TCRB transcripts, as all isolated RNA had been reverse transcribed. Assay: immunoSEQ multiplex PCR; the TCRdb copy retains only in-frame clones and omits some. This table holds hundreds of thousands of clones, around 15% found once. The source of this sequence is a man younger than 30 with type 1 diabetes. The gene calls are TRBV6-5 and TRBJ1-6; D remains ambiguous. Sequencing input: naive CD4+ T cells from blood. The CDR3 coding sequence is TGTGCCAGCAGTAAGGGAAATTCACCCCTCCACTTT. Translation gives CASSKGNSPLHF.